This is a list of T cell receptor beta chains from one sample in a study of shared clonotypes between healthy human individuals. Profiling relied on immunoSEQ multiplex PCR, and the TCRdb table lists in-frame clones only, not all of them. This table holds 600,000 to 800,000 clones, 55% to 75% found once. Material: memory CD4+ T cells sorted from blood. The source of these receptors is a woman aged 25 to 45 in good health. Both conserved end residues are part of each CDR3. The order of the fields is clone size, J gene, V gene, D gene, CDR3 protein, CDR3 DNA. The D gene is left open where the match is weak. Only part of the rows carry a size: once, few, many, or a class if the clone is expanded.

clone_size: .; j_call: TRBJ1-1; v_call: TRBV5-4; d_call: TRBD1; cdr3_aa: CASSGVRTGDTEAFF; cdr3_nt: TGTGCCAGCAGCGGGGTCCGGACAGGGGATACTGAAGCTTTCTTT
clone_size: .; j_call: TRBJ2-1; v_call: TRBV25-1; d_call: TRBD2; cdr3_aa: CASRGATSDYNEQFF; cdr3_nt: TGTGCCAGCAGGGGGGCGACTAGCGACTACAATGAGCAGTTCTTC
clone_size: .; j_call: TRBJ2-3; v_call: TRBV30; d_call: .; cdr3_aa: CAWSLRGAIDTQYF; cdr3_nt: TGTGCCTGGAGCCTCAGGGGTGCTATAGATACGCAGTATTTT
clone_size: .; j_call: TRBJ1-2; v_call: TRBV19; d_call: TRBD1; cdr3_aa: CASRDRENYGYTF; cdr3_nt: TGTGCCAGTAGGGACAGGGAGAACTATGGCTACACCTTC
clone_size: .; j_call: TRBJ1-4; v_call: TRBV27; d_call: .; cdr3_aa: CASSPPRTGNEKLFF; cdr3_nt: TGTGCCAGCAGTCCTCCAAGGACGGGCAATGAAAAACTGTTTTTT
clone_size: .; j_call: TRBJ2-1; v_call: TRBV5-8; d_call: .; cdr3_aa: CASSVLLYNEQFF; cdr3_nt: TGTGCCAGCAGCGTTCTACTCTACAATGAGCAGTTCTTC
clone_size: .; j_call: TRBJ2-5; v_call: TRBV27; d_call: .; cdr3_aa: CASRSLTIQETQYF; cdr3_nt: TGTGCCAGCAGAAGCCTAACTATCCAAGAGACCCAGTACTTC
clone_size: .; j_call: TRBJ2-2; v_call: TRBV19; d_call: TRBD2; cdr3_aa: CASIFQAGVTGELFF; cdr3_nt: TGTGCCAGTATCTTCCAAGCGGGGGTGACCGGGGAGCTGTTTTTT
clone_size: .; j_call: TRBJ2-1; v_call: TRBV5-6; d_call: .; cdr3_aa: CASSLTTGWDEQFF; cdr3_nt: TGTGCCAGCAGCCTGACAACGGGCTGGGATGAGCAGTTCTTC
clone_size: .; j_call: TRBJ2-1; v_call: TRBV5-1; d_call: TRBD2; cdr3_aa: CASSRGEGSYNEQFF; cdr3_nt: TGCGCCAGCAGCCGCGGGGAGGGGTCCTACAATGAGCAGTTCTTC
clone_size: .; j_call: TRBJ2-3; v_call: TRBV25-1; d_call: TRBD2; cdr3_aa: CASSEVRLAGGTDTQYF; cdr3_nt: TGTGCCAGCAGTGAAGTCCGGCTAGCGGGGGGCACAGATACGCAGTATTTT
clone_size: .; j_call: TRBJ1-1; v_call: TRBV29-1; d_call: TRBD1; cdr3_aa: CSGNRGPKTEAFF; cdr3_nt: TGCAGCGGGAACAGGGGGCCGAAAACTGAAGCTTTCTTT
clone_size: few; j_call: TRBJ1-3; v_call: TRBV7-8; d_call: .; cdr3_aa: CASSLGGSNTIYF; cdr3_nt: TGTGCCAGCAGCTTAGGTGGCAGTAACACCATATATTTT
clone_size: .; j_call: TRBJ2-7; v_call: TRBV2; d_call: TRBD2; cdr3_aa: CASTKGASGSYEQYF; cdr3_nt: TGTGCCAGCACCAAAGGGGCTAGCGGGAGTTACGAGCAGTACTTC
clone_size: .; j_call: TRBJ1-1; v_call: TRBV11-2; d_call: .; cdr3_aa: CASSSWTGATEAFF; cdr3_nt: TGTGCCAGCAGCTCCTGGACCGGGGCCACTGAAGCTTTCTTT
clone_size: .; j_call: TRBJ1-1; v_call: TRBV28; d_call: TRBD1; cdr3_aa: CASSFPGGTEAFF; cdr3_nt: TGTGCCAGCAGTTTCCCAGGGGGCACTGAAGCTTTCTTT
clone_size: .; j_call: TRBJ1-6; v_call: TRBV29-1; d_call: .; cdr3_aa: CSVQGHPNSPLHF; cdr3_nt: TGCAGCGTACAGGGACATCCCAATTCACCCCTCCACTTT